This TCR beta chain was retrieved from a study of type 1 regulatory T cells. Findings of the study overall: Tr1 cells had a more restricted TCR repertoire than non-Tr1 cells.

This clonotype was found a few times. The antigen is not known. TCRdb re-called the reads through MiXCR, storing one row per CDR3 protein. The sample lists roughly 71,000 distinct CDR3 sequences, roughly 20% occurring once. This CDR3 has 14 residues. Trimming shortened V by 6 bases and J by 3 bases, and 14 bases separated the two germline ends. Per germline, CDR1 MNHEY and CDR2 SMNVEV (reference sequence). V is TRBV27 and J is TRBJ1-2; possibly TRBD1 for D (5 bases). The TCR sequence derives from a human donor in good health. The source material was cultured type 1 regulatory T (Tr1) cells, either the whole culture or a sorted fraction (not recorded which). The CDR3 sequence: CASRGTGTYYGYTF. CDR3 nucleotide sequence: TGTGCCAGCAGAGGAACCGGGACTTACTATGGCTACACCTTC.